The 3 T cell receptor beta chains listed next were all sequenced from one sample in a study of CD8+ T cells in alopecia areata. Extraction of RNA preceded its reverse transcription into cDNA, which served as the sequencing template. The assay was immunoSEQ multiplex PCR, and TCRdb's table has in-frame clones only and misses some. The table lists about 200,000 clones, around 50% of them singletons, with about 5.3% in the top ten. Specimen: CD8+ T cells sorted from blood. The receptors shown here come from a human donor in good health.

The CDR3 DNA follows: TGTGCCAGCAGCCAAGAGGAGGCCCTTCAAGGCTACACCTTC. It is translated as CASSQEEALQGYTF. The J gene is TRBJ1-2, the V gene TRBV4-2; D not resolved. With 0 bases removed from V and 8 bases from J, the gap between germline ends came to 13 bases. Germline V gives CDR1 LGHNA, CDR2 YNFKEQ. The CDR3 sequence is 14 residues long.

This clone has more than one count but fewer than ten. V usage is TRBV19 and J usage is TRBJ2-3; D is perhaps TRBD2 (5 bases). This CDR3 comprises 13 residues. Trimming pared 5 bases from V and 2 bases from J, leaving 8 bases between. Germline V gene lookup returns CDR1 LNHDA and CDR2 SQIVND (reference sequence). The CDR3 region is CASSLLVTDTQYF. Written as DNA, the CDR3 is TGTGCCAGTAGTTTACTAGTCACAGATACGCAGTATTTT.

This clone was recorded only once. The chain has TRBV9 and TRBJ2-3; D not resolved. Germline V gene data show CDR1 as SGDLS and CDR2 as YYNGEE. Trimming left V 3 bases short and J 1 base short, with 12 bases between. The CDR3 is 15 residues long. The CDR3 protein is CASSGTYRRTDTQYF. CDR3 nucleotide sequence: TGTGCCAGCAGCGGAACGTACCGCCGCACAGATACGCAGTATTTT. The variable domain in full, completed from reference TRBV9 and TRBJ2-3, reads DSGVTQTPKHLITATGQRVTLRCSPRSGDLSVYWYQQSLDQGLQFLIQYYNGEERAKGNILERFSAQQFPDLHSELNLSSLELGDSALYFCASSGTYRRTDTQYFGPGTRLTVL.